What follows describes a single T cell receptor (beta chain). Its antigen is still unknown. Base qualities are not recorded, but no much larger clone differs from it by a single base. This entry is derived from a study of Graves' ophthalmopathy and Graves' hyperthyroidism listed by TCRdb under 2018. Describing the broader study: Peripheral blood was collected before any treatment was given, at the time of initial diagnosis. An independent validation cohort comprised some 18 hyperthyroidism patients and 15 to 17 patients who later progressed from hyperthyroidism to ophthalmopathy. To tell Graves' ophthalmopathy apart from Graves' hyperthyroidism, and to predict which patients would progress to ophthalmopathy, the study relied on TCR beta repertoire signatures. T-cell repertoires of thyroid tissue and blood were compared in five or six hyperthyroidism patients. To explore V-J signatures distinguishing ophthalmopathy from hyperthyroidism, a discovery set of about a hundred patients (around 42 ophthalmopathy, about 57 stable hyperthyroidism) was enrolled. In total, under 150 blood samples were TCR-sequenced: 40 to 45 ophthalmopathy, around 75 hyperthyroidism and some 17 hyperthyroidism-to-ophthalmopathy patients. Following sampling, methimazole starting at 30 mg daily was administered to hyperthyroidism patients, and high-dose intravenous methylprednisolone was administered to ophthalmopathy patients.

Patients with ophthalmopathy had moderately to severely active disease, with a Clinical Activity Score of 3 or more, a NOSPECS grade of 4 or more, and a disease duration of less than 3 months. Patients were excluded if they had other autoimmune diseases, uncontrolled infections, pregnancy or lactation. Diagnosis was based on clinical symptoms, serum thyroxine, TRAb, thyroid ultrasound and orbital computed tomography. PBMCs were isolated from 7.5 to 10 ml of fresh peripheral blood by Ficoll-Paque density gradient centrifugation. Total RNA was extracted using Trizol reagent, and RNA quality was checked on an Agilent 2100 Bioanalyzer. V lost 5 bases and J lost 6 bases; the stretch between them is 22 bases long. According to the germline V gene, CDR1 reads SGHAT and CDR2 reads FQNNGV. The CDR3 holds 16 amino acids from the cysteine to the phenylalanine. Only the CDR3 portion is preserved as DNA: 48 bases, with reading frame beginning at the first base.

TCR beta CDR3 regions were amplified from RNA transcripts for repertoire sequencing. HTBI primers and the Qiagen OneStep RT-PCR kit were used in a first-round RT-PCR, which was followed by a second-round multiplex PCR, size selection and purification. Sequencing of the libraries was carried out on an Illumina HiSeq2000 in paired-end mode with 100 bp reads. The study's own analysis went as follows. SOAPnuke was used to process the reads, throwing out any read that had adapters, had uncalled bases, had a mean Phred below 15, or lacked an exact constant-primer or identifier match. COPE v1.2.5 was used to merge the high-quality paired reads. Unique nucleotide sequences were defined as clonotypes and aligned to IMGT TRB V, D and J references using MiTCR v1.1. Analysis was restricted to V-J combinations with a frequency above 0.0001, which covered roughly 99% of repertoires. For each V-J combination, a TCR clonal expansion and chaos score was defined as F50 clonal expansion divided by the chaos observed in the TCRdist matrix. Welch's t-statistics and random forest were used to reduce the features to roughly 14 V-J combinations, which were then used as input to a naive Bayes classifier. Thyroid-blood repertoire similarity was quantified with the Morisita-Horn index. TCRdb itself trimmed the public reads at Q25 with fastp, ran MiXCR and retained productive beta chains. Duplicate CDR3 protein sequences are folded into a single record with the most common DNA and genes. The V and J calls and clone size are TCRdb's, not the authors'. This sample is represented by 650,000 to 900,000 distinct CDR3 sequences; 40% of them were singletons. The ten largest make up approximately 43% of the sample.

On the study overall, not on this receptor specifically: Ophthalmopathy was separated from stable hyperthyroidism by the 13-signature model with about 88% sensitivity and about 81% specificity in cross-validation and with 80%/75% in the test set. Sample size was not statistically predetermined, and group allocation was not concealed from the investigators. Most expanded thyroid clonotypes with frequency above 0.001 were also detected in blood, suggesting blood repertoires may reflect the thyroid immune response. In validation, the model predicted ophthalmopathy progression with about 70% sensitivity and 72.22% specificity; some 13 predicted patients were CT-confirmed with GO in a median of 6.5 months.

The receptor was derived from an adult man with Graves' ophthalmopathy. Sequenced input: peripheral blood. The sequence links TRBV11-2 to TRBJ1-2; possibly the D gene is TRBD1, per 5 matching bases. The encoded CDR3 is CASSLPPGLSSNGYTF. The DNA is as follows: TGTGCCAGCAGCCTACCTCCGGGACTCAGTAGTAATGGCTACACCTTC.